The 8 T cell receptor beta chains in this list originate from one sample, sequenced in a study of T cell clonality in common variable immunodeficiency. Some clones are missing from TCRdb's copy, which holds only in-frame ones; the method was immunoSEQ multiplex PCR. The sample has 50,000 or so clones, none seen only once. Sequenced sample: peripheral blood mononuclear cells. These receptors were taken from a person between 18 and 69 years old in good health.

Points on this clone: Sequencing ends 3 residues short of the CDR3 end; the germline J gene provides the rest. In the same sample, other DNA sequences code for this CDR3. The chain has TRBV19 and TRBJ1-2, with D possibly matching TRBD1 (5 bases). The CDR3 runs to 16 residues. Germline CDR1 LNHDA, CDR2 SQIVND (reference sequence). V shed 5 bases and J shed 2 bases, with 18 bases lying between them. The sequenced part of the CDR3 DNA is TGTGCCAGTAGTCTGCAGCAGGGCTCGAAGAACTATGGC. This gives the protein CASSLQQGSKNYG. The full CDR3 is CASSLQQGSKNYGYTF.

In its sample, this clone was seen many times. The CDR3 goes on 3 residues after the read ends, and that part is filled in from the germline J gene. This sequence joins TRBV10-3 and TRBJ1-6; tentative D call: TRBD1 (6 bases). From germline, CDR1 is ENHRY and CDR2 SYGVKD. V gave up 4 bases and J gave up 7 bases, with 17 bases separating them. CDR3 size: 16 residues. The DNA read from the CDR3 is TGTGCCATCAGTGGTAAACAGGGAGATGGCAATTCACCC. Amino acid sequence: CAISGKQGDGNSP. In full, the CDR3 is CAISGKQGDGNSPLHF.

This clone was recorded at least ten times. The covered CDR3 bases are TGTGCCAGCTCACCTGGGACAGGGAACGAAAAA. This sequence encodes CASSPGTGNEK. The CDR3 in full is CASSPGTGNEKLFF. The chain employs TRBV18 and TRBJ1-4; 9 nucleotides agree with TRBD1. The read halts 3 residues ahead of the CDR3 end, with the missing end drawn from the germline J gene. Germline CDR1 and CDR2: KGHSH and LQKENI. The V and J ends lost 3 bases and 8 bases, in that order; junction bases with no gene match: 4. CDR3 size: 14 residues.

This clone was seen more than once but under ten times. One junction end does not reproduce the germline sequence, and a read error may be involved. The observed sequence ends 3 residues before the CDR3 terminus, with the missing tail filled in from the germline J gene. The chain is built from TRBV5-1 and TRBJ2-5; D possibly corresponds to TRBD1 (6 bases). Germline V gives CDR1 SGHRS, CDR2 YFSETQ. This CDR3 is 16 amino acids long. CDR3 bases read: TGCGCCAGCAGCTACAGTAACCTACAGGGCCAAGGGACC. It codes for CASSYSNLQGQGT. The whole CDR3 reads CASSYSNLQGQGTQYF. The full variable domain, completed using reference TRBV5-1 and TRBJ2-5, is KAGVTQTPRYLIKTRGQQVTLSCSPISGHRSVSWYQQTPGQGLQFLFEYFSETQRNKGNFPGRFSGRQFSNSRSEMNVSTLELGDSALYLCASSYSNLQGQGTQYFGPGTRLLVL.

This clone was observed at least ten times. The read ends 3 residues shy of where the CDR3 ends; the end is completed using the germline J gene. The rearrangement joins TRBV13 to TRBJ2-3, with TRBD2 matching over 11 bases. V trimming: 1 base; J trimming: 6 bases; junction bases outside the gene matches: 6. The CDR3 has 16 residues. Germline V CDR1 and CDR2: PRHDT, FYEKMQ (reference sequence). CDR3 protein: CASSLVGLAVVDTQYF. CDR3 bases read: TGTGCCAGCAGCTTAGTGGGACTAGCGGTGGTGGATACG.

This clone was seen repeatedly, ten times or more. The read terminates 3 residues ahead of where the CDR3 ends, so the germline J gene completes it. V is TRBV18 and J is TRBJ2-1; 8 nucleotides match TRBD2. The V segment lost 3 bases and the J segment 6 bases; nucleotides outside the gene matches: 7. CDR1 and CDR2 from the germline V gene are KGHSH and LQKENI. The CDR3 has 15 residues. CDR3 bases read: TGTGCCAGCTCACCTACTAGCGGACCCATCAATGAG. Its protein is CASSPTSGPINE. The CDR3 reads in full as CASSPTSGPINEQFF.

This clone was recorded many times. The CDR3 extends 3 residues past the end of the read, so its final part is completed from the germline J gene. The J gene is TRBJ2-7, the V gene TRBV4-2; the D gene is possibly TRBD2 (6 bases). The CDR3 consists of 15 residues. Germline values: CDR1 LGHNA, CDR2 YNFKEQ. The V end lost 0 bases, the J end lost 0 bases, and 9 bases lay between the germline ends. The covered CDR3 bases are TGTGCCAGCAGCCAAGAGCCGACTAGCTCCTACGAG. Protein product: CASSQEPTSSYE. The full CDR3 reads CASSQEPTSSYEQYF.

Many counts were recorded for this clone. The CDR3 end falls 3 residues outside the read, so it is completed with the germline J gene. The gene calls are TRBV7-2 and TRBJ2-5; D possibly corresponds to TRBD2 (6 bases). The CDR3 is 13 residues long. Trimming left V 4 bases short and J 2 bases short, with 8 bases between. Germline V lookup: CDR1 SGHTA, CDR2 FQGNSA. The sequenced part of the CDR3 DNA is TGTGCCAGCAGCTCAGGACTACAAGAGACC. This encodes CASSSGLQET. The entire CDR3 protein reads CASSSGLQETQYF. Looking up the rest from reference TRBV7-2 and TRBJ2-5 gives the full variable domain: GAGVSQSPSNKVTEKGKDVELRCDPISGHTALYWYRQSLGQGLEFLIYFQGNSAPDKSGLPSDRFSAERTGGSVSTLTIQRTQQEDSAVYLCASSSGLQETQYFGPGTRLLVL.